This note documents a single T cell receptor beta chain sequence. The assay was immunoSEQ multiplex PCR, and TCRdb's table has in-frame clones only and misses some. The sample gives about 56,000 clones, just over 90% of which show up once; 1.1% is in the top ten. V lost 5 bases, J lost 4 bases, and 21 bases lay in between. CDR3 size: 16 residues. Germline lookup yields CDR1 SEHNR and CDR2 FQNEAQ (reference sequence). This sample was included in a study of cytomegalovirus exposure and HLA in healthy donors. Sequenced input: PBMCs. The clonotype was recovered from a man aged 18 to 29 in good health and CMV-seronegative. The chain carries TRBV7-9 and TRBJ2-7, with a weak D call TRBD1 (6 bases). The CDR3 region is CASSNPPPRTAYEQYF. CDR3 DNA: TGTGCCAGCAGCAACCCTCCCCCGCGGACAGCTTACGAGCAGTACTTC.